What follows is one TCR delta chain and its context. The antigen is unknown. The mismatch at residue 9 between this DNA's translation and the TCRdb protein of a much larger clone likely reflects a read error; the protein shown is translated from the DNA. The source of the sample is a study of γδ T cells in repeated Plasmodium falciparum infection. Study summary: Timepoints: baseline, immediately before selected infections, and 21 days after every infection.

Gammadelta T cells were flow-sorted from PBMC into Vgamma9/Vdelta2+ and Vdelta2-negative populations for bulk analysis. Sequencing covered both gamma and delta TCR chains per sample. TCRdb applied CATT to the multiplex PCR reads for clone calling. The sample lists about 57,000 delta-chain clones, over 1.5% occurring once. Study-level results: Vdelta2-negative gammadelta repertoires appeared less diverse and less shared in Malian than Australian children.

V was trimmed by 0 bases and J by 4 bases, leaving 36 bases between them. The CDR3 spans 23 residues. Germline V lookup: CDR1 TSWWSYY, CDR2 QGS. Sequencing was done on a sample of gamma-delta T cells from blood. The sequence came from a pool of human donors (malaria-infected and uninfected, not separated). The chain is built from TRDV1 and TRDJ1; D gene unclear. Germline matching of the DNA provided the J gene here, since TCRdb leaves it blank. DNA of the CDR3: TGTGCTCTTGGGGAACTAGACAGTAACTACGGATGGTGGGCGAAACCGGGCTTCGATAAACTCATCTTT. It specifies CALGELDSNYGWWAKPGFDKLIF.